This is a list of T cell receptor beta chains from one sample in a study of T cell clonotyping in hematopoietic cell transplantation. The method was immunoSEQ multiplex PCR; TCRdb's version includes in-frame clones alone and lacks a portion of them. Counted here are tens of thousands of clones, 75% to 90% occurring once; the ten biggest clones make up approximately 3%. The specimen was peripheral blood mononuclear cells, collected before stem cell transplant. The receptors come from a man aged 55-75 years with acute myeloid leukemia. Some clones in this sample may be carry-over from other donors' samples. Both conserved end residues are part of each CDR3. Not every row has a clone size; where given, it reads once, few, many or a size class.

clone_size | v_call | cdr3_aa
. | TRBV13 | CASSSGTGGQETQYF
. | TRBV6-5 | CASSYSYRVDSPLHF
. | TRBV7-2 | CASSPEGGGEYF
. | TRBV7-6 | CASSFAENEQYF
once | TRBV7-2 | CASISRSDEQFF
. | TRBV6-5 | CASSFTGGNYGYTF
once | TRBV6-5 | CATGHKGEKLFF
. | TRBV28 | CASVSVQGHSPLHF
. | TRBV11-3 | CASSLEGQGNYEQYF
medium-sized | TRBV25-1 | CASSGPGTGILSLHF
. | TRBV27 | CASKMDSTSPLHF
. | TRBV7-2 | CASSLTPNYGYTF
. | TRBV4-2 | CASSQSGGGSHGYTF
. | TRBV7-6 | CASSPTGTANEKLFF
. | TRBV29-1 | CSVEQGAYEQYF
. | TRBV2 | CASTIRDWTGELFF
. | TRBV29-1 | CSVEKLGGDGYTF
. | TRBV4-2 | CASSNRTGSGNTIYF